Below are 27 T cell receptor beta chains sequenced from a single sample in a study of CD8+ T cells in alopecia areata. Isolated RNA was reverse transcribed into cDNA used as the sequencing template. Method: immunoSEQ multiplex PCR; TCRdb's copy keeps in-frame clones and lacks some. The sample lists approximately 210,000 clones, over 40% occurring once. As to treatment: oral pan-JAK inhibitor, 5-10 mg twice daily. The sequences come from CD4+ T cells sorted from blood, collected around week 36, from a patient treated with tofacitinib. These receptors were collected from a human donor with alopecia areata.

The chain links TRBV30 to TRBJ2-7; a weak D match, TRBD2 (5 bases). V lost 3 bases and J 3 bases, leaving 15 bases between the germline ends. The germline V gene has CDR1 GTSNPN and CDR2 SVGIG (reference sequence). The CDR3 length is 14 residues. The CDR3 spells CAWSSGFDFYEQYF. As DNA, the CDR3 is TGTGCCTGGAGCTCGGGATTCGATTTCTACGAGCAGTACTTC.

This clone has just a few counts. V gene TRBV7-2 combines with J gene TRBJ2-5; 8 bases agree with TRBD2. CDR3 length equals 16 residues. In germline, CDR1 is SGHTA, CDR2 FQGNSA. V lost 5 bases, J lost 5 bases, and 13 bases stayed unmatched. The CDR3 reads CASSEAAGASGETQYF. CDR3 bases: TGTGCCAGCAGCGAAGCAGCGGGGGCCTCAGGGGAGACCCAGTACTTC.

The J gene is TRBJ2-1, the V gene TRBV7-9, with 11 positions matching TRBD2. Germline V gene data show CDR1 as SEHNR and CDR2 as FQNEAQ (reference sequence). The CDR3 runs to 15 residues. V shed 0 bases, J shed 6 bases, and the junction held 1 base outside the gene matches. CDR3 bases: TGTGCCAGCAGCTTAGCAACTAGCGGGAGCAATGAGCAGTTCTTC. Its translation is CASSLATSGSNEQFF.

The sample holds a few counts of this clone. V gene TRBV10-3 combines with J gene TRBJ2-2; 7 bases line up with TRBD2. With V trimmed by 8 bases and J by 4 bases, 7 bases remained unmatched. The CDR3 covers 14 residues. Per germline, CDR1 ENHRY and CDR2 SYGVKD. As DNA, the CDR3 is TGTGCCATCGCGGGAGCGGGGTTCACCGGGGAGCTGTTTTTT. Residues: CAIAGAGFTGELFF.

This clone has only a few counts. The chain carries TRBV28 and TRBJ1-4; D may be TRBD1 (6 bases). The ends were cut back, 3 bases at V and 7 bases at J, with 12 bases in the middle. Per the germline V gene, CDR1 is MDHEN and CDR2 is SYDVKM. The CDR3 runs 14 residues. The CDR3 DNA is TGTGCCAGCAGTTTCGTCGGGGGCCGTGAAAAACTGTTTTTT. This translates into CASSFVGGREKLFF. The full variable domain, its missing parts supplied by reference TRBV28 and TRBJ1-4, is DVKVTQSSRYLVKRTGEKVFLECVQDMDHENMFWYRQDPGLGLRLIYFSYDVKMKEKGDIPEGYSVSREKKERFSLILESASTNQTSMYLCASSFVGGREKLFFGSGTQLSVL.

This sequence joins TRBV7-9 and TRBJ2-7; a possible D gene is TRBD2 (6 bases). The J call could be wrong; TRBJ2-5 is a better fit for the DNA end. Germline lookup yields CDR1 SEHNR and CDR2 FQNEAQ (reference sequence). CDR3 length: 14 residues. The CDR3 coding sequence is TGTGCCAGCAGGCCTACTAGCACCTCAGGGACCCAGTACTTC. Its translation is CASRPTSTSGTQYF.

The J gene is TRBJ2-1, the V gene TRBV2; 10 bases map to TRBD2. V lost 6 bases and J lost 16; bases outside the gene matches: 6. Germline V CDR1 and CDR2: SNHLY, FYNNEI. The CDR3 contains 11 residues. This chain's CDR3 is CASRPAGGDFF. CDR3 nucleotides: TGTGCCAGCAGGCCAGCGGGAGGGGATTTCTTC.

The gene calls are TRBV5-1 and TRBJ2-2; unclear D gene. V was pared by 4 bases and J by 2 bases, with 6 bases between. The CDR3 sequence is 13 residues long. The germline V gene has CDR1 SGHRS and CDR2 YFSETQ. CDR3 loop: CASSVANTGELFF. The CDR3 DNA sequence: TGCGCCAGCAGCGTTGCTAACACCGGGGAGCTGTTTTTT.

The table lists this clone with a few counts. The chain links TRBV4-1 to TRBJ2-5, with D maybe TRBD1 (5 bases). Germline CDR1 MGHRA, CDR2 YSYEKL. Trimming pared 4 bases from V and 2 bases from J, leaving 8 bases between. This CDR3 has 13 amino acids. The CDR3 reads CASSLTVQETQYF. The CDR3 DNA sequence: TGCGCCAGCAGCCTGACAGTACAAGAGACCCAGTACTTC.

CDR3 sequence (DNA): TGCGCCAGCAGCTCCGCCGGGAACATTAACACCGGGGAGCTGTTTTTT. It translates to CASSSAGNINTGELFF. The gene calls are TRBV5-1 and TRBJ2-2; tentative D call: TRBD2 (5 bases). CDR3 length equals 16 residues. Deletions cut 3 bases from V and 2 bases from J, with 14 bases between. Germline V gene lookup returns CDR1 SGHRS and CDR2 YFSETQ.

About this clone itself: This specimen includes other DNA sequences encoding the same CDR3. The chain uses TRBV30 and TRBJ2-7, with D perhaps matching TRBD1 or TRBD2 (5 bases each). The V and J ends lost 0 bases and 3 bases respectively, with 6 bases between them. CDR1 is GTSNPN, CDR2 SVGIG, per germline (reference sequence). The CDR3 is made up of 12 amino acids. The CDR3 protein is CAWSVGGYEQYF. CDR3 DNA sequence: TGTGCCTGGAGTGTTGGGGGCTACGAGCAGTACTTC. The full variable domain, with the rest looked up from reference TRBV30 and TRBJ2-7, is SQTIHQWPATLVQPVGSPLSLECTVEGTSNPNLYWYRQAAGRGLQLLFYSVGIGQISSEVPQNLSASRPQDRQFILSSKKLLLSDSGFYLCAWSVGGYEQYFGPGTRLTVT.

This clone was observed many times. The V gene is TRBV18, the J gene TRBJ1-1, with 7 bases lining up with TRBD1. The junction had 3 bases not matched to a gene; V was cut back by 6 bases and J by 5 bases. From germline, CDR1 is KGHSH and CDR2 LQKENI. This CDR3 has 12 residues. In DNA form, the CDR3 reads TGTGCCAGCTCGCAGGACAGGACTGAAGCTTTCTTT. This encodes CASSQDRTEAFF.

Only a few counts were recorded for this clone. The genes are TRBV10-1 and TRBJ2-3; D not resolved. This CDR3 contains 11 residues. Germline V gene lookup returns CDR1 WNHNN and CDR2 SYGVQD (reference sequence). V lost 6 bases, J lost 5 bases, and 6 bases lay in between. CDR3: CASSDVDTQYF. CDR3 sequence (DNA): TGCGCCAGCAGCGACGTAGATACGCAGTATTTT.

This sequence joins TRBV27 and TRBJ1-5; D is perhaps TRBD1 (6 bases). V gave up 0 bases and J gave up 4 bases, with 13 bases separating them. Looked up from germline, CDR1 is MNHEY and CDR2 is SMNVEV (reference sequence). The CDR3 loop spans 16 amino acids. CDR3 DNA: TGTGCCAGCAGTTTATCCACAGGGCGGGGTAATCAGCCCCAGCATTTT. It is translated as CASSLSTGRGNQPQHF.

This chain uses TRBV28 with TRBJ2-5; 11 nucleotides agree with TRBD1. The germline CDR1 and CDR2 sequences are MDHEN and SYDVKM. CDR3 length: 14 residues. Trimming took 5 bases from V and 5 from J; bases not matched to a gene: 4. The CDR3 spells CASSGTGGQETQYF. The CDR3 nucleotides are TGTGCCAGCAGTGGGACAGGGGGTCAGGAGACCCAGTACTTC.

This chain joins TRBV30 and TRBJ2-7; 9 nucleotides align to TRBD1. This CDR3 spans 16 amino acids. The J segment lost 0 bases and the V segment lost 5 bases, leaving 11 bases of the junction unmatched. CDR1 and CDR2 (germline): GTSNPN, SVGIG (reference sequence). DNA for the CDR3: TGTGCCTGGGACCCGCAGACAGGGGGGACCTCCTACGAGCAGTACTTC. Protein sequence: CAWDPQTGGTSYEQYF.

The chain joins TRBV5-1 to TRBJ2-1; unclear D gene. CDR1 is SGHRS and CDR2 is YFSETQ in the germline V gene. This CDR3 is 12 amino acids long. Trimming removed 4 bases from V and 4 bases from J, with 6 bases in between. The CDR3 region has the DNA TGCGCCAGCAGCGTTCAGTACAATGAGCAGTTCTTC. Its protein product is CASSVQYNEQFF.

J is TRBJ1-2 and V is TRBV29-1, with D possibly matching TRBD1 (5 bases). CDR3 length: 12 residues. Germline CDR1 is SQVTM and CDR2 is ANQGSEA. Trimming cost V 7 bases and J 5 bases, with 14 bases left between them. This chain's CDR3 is CSALTGDYGYTF. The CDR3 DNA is TGCAGCGCCCTTACGGGGGATTATGGCTACACCTTC.

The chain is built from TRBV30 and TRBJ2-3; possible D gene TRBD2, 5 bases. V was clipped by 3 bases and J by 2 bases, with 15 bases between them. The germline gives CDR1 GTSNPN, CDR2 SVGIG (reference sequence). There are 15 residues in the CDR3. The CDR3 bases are TGTGCCTGGAGAAGCGGCGGCAGATTCACAGATACGCAGTATTTT. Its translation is CAWRSGGRFTDTQYF.

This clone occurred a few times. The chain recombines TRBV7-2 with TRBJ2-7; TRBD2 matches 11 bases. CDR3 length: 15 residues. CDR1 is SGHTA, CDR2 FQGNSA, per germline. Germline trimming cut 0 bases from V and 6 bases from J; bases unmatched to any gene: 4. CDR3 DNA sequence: TGTGCCAGCAGCTTAGCTGGGACTAGCGGATCCGAGCAGTACTTC. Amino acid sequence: CASSLAGTSGSEQYF.

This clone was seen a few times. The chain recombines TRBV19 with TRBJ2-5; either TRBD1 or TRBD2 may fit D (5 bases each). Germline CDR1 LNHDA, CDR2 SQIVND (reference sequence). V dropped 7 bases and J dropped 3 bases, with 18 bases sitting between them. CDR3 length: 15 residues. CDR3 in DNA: TGTGCCAGTACCAACGACGGACTGGGGGAAGAGACCCAGTACTTC. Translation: CASTNDGLGEETQYF.

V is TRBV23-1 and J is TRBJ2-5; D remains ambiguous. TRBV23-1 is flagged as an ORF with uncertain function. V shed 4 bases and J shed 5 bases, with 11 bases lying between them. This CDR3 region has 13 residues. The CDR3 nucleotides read TGCGCCAGCAGTCCGTCCGGACGGGAGACCCAGTACTTC. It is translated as CASSPSGRETQYF.

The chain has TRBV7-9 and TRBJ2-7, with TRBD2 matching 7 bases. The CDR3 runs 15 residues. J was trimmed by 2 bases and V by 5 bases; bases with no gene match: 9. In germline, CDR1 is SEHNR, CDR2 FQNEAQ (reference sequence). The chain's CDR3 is CASSPPASGAYEQYF. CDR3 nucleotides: TGTGCCAGCAGCCCCCCAGCTAGCGGCGCCTACGAGCAGTACTTC. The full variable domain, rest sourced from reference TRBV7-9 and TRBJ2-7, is DTGVSQNPRHKITKRGQNVTFRCDPISEHNRLYWYRQTLGQGPEFLTYFQNEAQLEKSRLLSDRFSAERPKGSFSTLEIQRTEQGDSAMYLCASSPPASGAYEQYFGPGTRLTVT.

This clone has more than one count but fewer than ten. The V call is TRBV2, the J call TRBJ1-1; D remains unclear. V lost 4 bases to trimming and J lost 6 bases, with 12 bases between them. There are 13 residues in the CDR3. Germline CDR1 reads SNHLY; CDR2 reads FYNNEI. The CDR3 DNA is TGTGCCAGCAGTGGAATTGGGAGATCTGAAGCTTTCTTT. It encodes CASSGIGRSEAFF.

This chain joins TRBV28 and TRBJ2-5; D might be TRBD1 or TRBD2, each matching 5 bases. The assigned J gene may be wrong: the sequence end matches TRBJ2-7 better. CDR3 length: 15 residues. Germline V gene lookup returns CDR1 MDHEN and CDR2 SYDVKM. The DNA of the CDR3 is TGTGCCAGCAGGACAGAGGGGTCAGGGCATTACGAGCAGTACTTC. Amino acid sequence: CASRTEGSGHYEQYF.

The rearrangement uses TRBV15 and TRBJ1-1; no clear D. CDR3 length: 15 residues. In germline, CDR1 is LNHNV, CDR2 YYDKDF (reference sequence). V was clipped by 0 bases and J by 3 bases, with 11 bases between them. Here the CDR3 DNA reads TGTGCCACCAGCAGAGAGAGGGTAGGCGACACTGAAGCTTTCTTT. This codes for CATSRERVGDTEAFF.

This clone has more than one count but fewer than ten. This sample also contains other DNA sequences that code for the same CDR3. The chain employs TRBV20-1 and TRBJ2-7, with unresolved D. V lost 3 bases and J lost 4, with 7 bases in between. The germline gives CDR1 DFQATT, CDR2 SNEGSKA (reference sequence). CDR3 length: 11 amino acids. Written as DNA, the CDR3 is TGCAGTGCTAGGTTGGGTTACGAGCAGTACTTC. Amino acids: CSARLGYEQYF.